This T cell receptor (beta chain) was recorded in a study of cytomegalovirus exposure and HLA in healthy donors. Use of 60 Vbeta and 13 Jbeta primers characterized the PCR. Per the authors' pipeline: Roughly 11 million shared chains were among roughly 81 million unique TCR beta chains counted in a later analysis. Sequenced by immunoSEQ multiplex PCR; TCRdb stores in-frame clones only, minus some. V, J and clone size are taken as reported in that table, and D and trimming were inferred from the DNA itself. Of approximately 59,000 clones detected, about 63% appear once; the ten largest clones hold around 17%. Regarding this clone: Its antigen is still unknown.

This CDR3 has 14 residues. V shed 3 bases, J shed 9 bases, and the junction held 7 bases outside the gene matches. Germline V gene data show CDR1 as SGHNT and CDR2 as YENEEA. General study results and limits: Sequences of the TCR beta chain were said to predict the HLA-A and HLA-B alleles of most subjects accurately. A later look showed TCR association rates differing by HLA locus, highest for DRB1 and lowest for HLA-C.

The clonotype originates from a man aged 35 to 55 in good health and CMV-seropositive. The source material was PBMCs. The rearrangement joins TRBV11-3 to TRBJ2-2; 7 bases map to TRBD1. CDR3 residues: CASSFPRQGWELFF. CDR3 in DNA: TGTGCCAGCAGCTTTCCCAGACAGGGTTGGGAGCTGTTTTTT.